One sample yielded the 19 T cell receptor beta chains listed below, sequenced in a study of blood T cell repertoires in COVID-19. Method: immunoSEQ multiplex PCR; TCRdb's copy keeps in-frame clones and lacks some. The table has about 14,000 clones, around 92% seen once. Specimen: peripheral blood. The source of these receptors is a human donor in a cohort sampled during active COVID-19.

The V call is TRBV10-3, the J call TRBJ1-1; TRBD1 aligns across 7 bases. The CDR3 totals 14 residues. The germline gives CDR1 ENHRY, CDR2 SYGVKD. Germline trimming cut 6 bases from V and 0 bases from J; bases unmatched to any gene: 4. The CDR3 sequence is CAIRQDRVNTEAFF. CDR3 in DNA: TGTGCCATCAGGCAAGACAGGGTGAACACTGAAGCTTTCTTT.

This chain joins TRBV12-3 or TRBV12-4 and TRBJ2-7, with TRBD1 matching over 10 bases. The trim removed 10 bases at V and 6 bases at J, leaving 6 bases unmatched. The CDR3 sequence is 12 residues long. CDR3 DNA sequence: TGTGCCACCTGCGGGACAGGGGCCGAGCAGTACTTC. Its protein product is CATCGTGAEQYF.

The CDR3 DNA sequence: TGTGCCAGCAGCCTCTCGTACGGGGGCACCGGGGAGCTGTTTTTT. Encoded protein: CASSLSYGGTGELFF. This chain joins TRBV7-9 and TRBJ2-2; D is perhaps TRBD2 (6 bases). With 5 bases removed from V and 4 bases from J, the gap between germline ends came to 14 bases. The CDR3 runs to 15 residues. Germline V gives CDR1 SEHNR, CDR2 FQNEAQ (reference sequence).

The rearrangement uses TRBV3-1 (or the pseudogene TRBV3-2) and TRBJ1-4; TRBD1 aligns across 10 bases. Germline values: CDR1 LGHDT, CDR2 YNNKEL (reference sequence). V trimming: 2 bases; J trimming: 5 bases; junction bases outside the gene matches: 2. This CDR3 region has 15 residues. DNA of the CDR3: TGTGCCAGCAGCCAAACGACAGGGGGCAATGAAAAACTGTTTTTT. Its protein product is CASSQTTGGNEKLFF.

This clone has only one observation. The chain joins TRBV6-2 or TRBV6-3 to TRBJ2-3, with D unresolved. Trimming stripped 6 bases from V and 6 bases from J, with 13 bases between. The CDR3 extends over 13 amino acids. Germline lookup yields CDR1 MNHEY and CDR2 SVGEGT. CDR3 nucleotide sequence: TGTGCCAGCAGCCGTGTCGGTGCGGATACGCAGTATTTT. Translation: CASSRVGADTQYF.

This clone was picked up one time. J is TRBJ2-7 and V is TRBV6-6, with 12 bases lining up with TRBD2. Per germline, CDR1 MNHNY and CDR2 SVGAGI (reference sequence). The CDR3 is 13 residues long. V was pared by 5 bases and J by 4 bases, with 0 bases of the junction left unmatched. CDR3 region: CASSGLAGYEQYF. The CDR3 nucleotides are TGTGCCAGCAGTGGACTAGCGGGGTACGAGCAGTACTTC.

The chain has TRBV15 and TRBJ1-5; D not certain. Germline V gene lookup returns CDR1 LNHNV and CDR2 YYDKDF (reference sequence). Trimming left V 3 bases short and J 6 bases short, with 6 bases between. The CDR3 sequence is 12 residues long. The CDR3 DNA follows: TGTGCCACCAGCAGGTCTACTCAGCCCCAGCATTTT. Its protein product is CATSRSTQPQHF.

The chain combines TRBV5-6 with TRBJ1-1; TRBD1 matches at 11 bases. CDR1 is SGHDT, CDR2 YYEEEE, per germline. After removal of 4 bases from V and 4 bases from J, the junction contained 12 bases not matched to a gene. The CDR3 spans 17 residues. CDR3 in DNA: TGTGCCAGCAGCATAGGACAGGGGGCGTTAGTAAGCACTGAAGCTTTCTTT. Its translation is CASSIGQGALVSTEAFF.

The chain is built from TRBV5-1 and TRBJ2-7; tentative D call: TRBD1 (5 bases). CDR1 SGHRS and CDR2 YFSETQ come from the germline V gene. The CDR3 extends over 14 amino acids. V lost 5 bases and J 3 bases, leaving 15 bases between the germline ends. The CDR3 spells CASRGQGLGYEQYF. The CDR3 nucleotides are TGCGCCAGCAGGGGGCAGGGTTTGGGCTACGAGCAGTACTTC.

The V call is TRBV19, the J call TRBJ1-5; 10 bases are shared with TRBD1. The CDR3 is 14 amino acids. Germline V gene lookup returns CDR1 LNHDA and CDR2 SQIVND (reference sequence). V dropped 4 bases and J dropped 5; count of bases not matched to a gene: 2. The CDR3 sequence: CASSTGTGDQPQHF. The DNA of the CDR3 is TGTGCCAGTAGTACCGGGACAGGGGATCAGCCCCAGCATTTT.

The V gene is TRBV5-1, the J gene TRBJ2-3; perhaps TRBD2 as D (5 bases). This CDR3 has 12 amino acids. Germline CDR1 reads SGHRS; CDR2 reads YFSETQ. Trimming pared 0 bases from V and 6 bases from J, leaving 5 bases between. This CDR3 reads CASSLGGDTQYF. The DNA for the CDR3 is TGCGCCAGCAGCTTGGGCGGGGATACGCAGTATTTT.

This sequence joins TRBV25-1 and TRBJ1-4, with TRBD1 as a possible D gene (5 bases). Between the trimmed V and J ends, which lost 3 bases and 4 bases, there was a span of 9 bases. Germline CDR1 reads MGHDK; CDR2 reads SYGVNS. This CDR3 contains 14 residues. The CDR3 region is CASSDRVSNEKLFF. CDR3 nucleotide sequence: TGTGCCAGCAGTGACAGGGTTAGTAATGAAAAACTGTTTTTT.

The rearrangement links TRBV6-5 to TRBJ2-7; 8 nucleotides line up with TRBD1. The CDR3 has 13 amino acids. With V trimmed by 6 bases and J by 2 bases, 3 bases remained unmatched. CDR1 and CDR2 from the germline V gene are MNHEY and SVGAGI. The chain's CDR3 is CASSSTGAYEQYF. Here the CDR3 DNA reads TGTGCCAGCAGCTCGACAGGGGCCTACGAGCAGTACTTC.

The chain uses TRBV30 and TRBJ1-2; the D is unclear. The CDR3 is made up of 11 amino acids. Per germline, CDR1 GTSNPN and CDR2 SVGIG (reference sequence). Trimming removed 0 bases from V and 8 bases from J, with 7 bases in between. The CDR3 DNA sequence: TGTGCCTGGAGTGTACTGTGGGGCTACACCTTC. As protein: CAWSVLWGYTF. The full variable domain, in which reference TRBV30 and TRBJ1-2 provide the parts outside the CDR3, is SQTIHQWPATLVQPVGSPLSLECTVEGTSNPNLYWYRQAAGRGLQLLFYSVGIGQISSEVPQNLSASRPQDRQFILSSKKLLLSDSGFYLCAWSVLWGYTFGSGTRLTVV.

The sample holds a few counts of this clone. The chain couples TRBV7-9 to TRBJ2-3, with D tentatively TRBD1 (5 bases). Germline assignment: CDR1 SEHNR and CDR2 FQNEAQ (reference sequence). The CDR3 consists of 14 residues. V lost 7 bases, J lost 0 bases, and 11 bases lay in between. The chain's CDR3 is CASTRQGSTDTQYF. The CDR3, as DNA: TGTGCCAGCACGCGGCAGGGTAGCACAGATACGCAGTATTTT.

This rearrangement joins TRBV7-2 to TRBJ1-5, with D tentatively TRBD1 (5 bases). Trimming stripped 1 base from V and 7 bases from J, with 14 bases between. The CDR3 loop spans 15 amino acids. The germline CDR1 and CDR2 sequences are SGHTA and FQGNSA. This chain's CDR3 is CASSLGGEERQPQHF. For the CDR3, the DNA is TGTGCCAGCAGCTTAGGAGGGGAGGAGCGACAGCCCCAGCATTTT.

The chain links TRBV27 to TRBJ2-1; 16 nucleotides align to TRBD2. CDR1 is MNHEY and CDR2 is SMNVEV in the germline V gene (reference sequence). This CDR3 region has 17 residues. The V and J ends lost 3 bases and 4 bases, in that order; junction bases with no gene match: 3. The CDR3 here is CASSFGTSGGVYNEQFF. CDR3 bases: TGTGCCAGCAGTTTCGGGACTAGCGGGGGGGTATACAATGAGCAGTTCTTC.

The chain couples TRBV6-5 to TRBJ1-2; tentative D call: TRBD1 (6 bases). Germline V lookup: CDR1 MNHEY, CDR2 SVGAGI. The CDR3 has 14 residues. Trimming took off 4 bases at V and 6 bases at J, with 15 bases between the two ends. CDR3 DNA: TGTGCCAGCAGTTTGAGAGGGGGGGTCCATGGCTACACCTTC. Translating it yields CASSLRGGVHGYTF.

This clone was detected only a few times. This chain connects TRBV15 to TRBJ2-6; D unresolved. This CDR3 has 15 residues. Germline V gene sequence: CDR1 LNHNV, CDR2 YYDKDF (reference sequence). With 4 bases removed from V and 1 base from J, the gap between germline ends came to 8 bases. The CDR3 nucleotides are TGTGCCACCAGCACCCCTCTGTCTGGGGCCAACGTCCTGACTTTC. Translating gives CATSTPLSGANVLTF. The whole variable domain, filled in from reference TRBV15 and TRBJ2-6, reads DAMVIQNPRYQVTQFGKPVTLSCSQTLNHNVMYWYQQKSSQAPKLLFHYYDKDFNNEADTPDNFQSRRPNTSFCFLDIRSPGLGDTAMYLCATSTPLSGANVLTFGAGSRLTVL.